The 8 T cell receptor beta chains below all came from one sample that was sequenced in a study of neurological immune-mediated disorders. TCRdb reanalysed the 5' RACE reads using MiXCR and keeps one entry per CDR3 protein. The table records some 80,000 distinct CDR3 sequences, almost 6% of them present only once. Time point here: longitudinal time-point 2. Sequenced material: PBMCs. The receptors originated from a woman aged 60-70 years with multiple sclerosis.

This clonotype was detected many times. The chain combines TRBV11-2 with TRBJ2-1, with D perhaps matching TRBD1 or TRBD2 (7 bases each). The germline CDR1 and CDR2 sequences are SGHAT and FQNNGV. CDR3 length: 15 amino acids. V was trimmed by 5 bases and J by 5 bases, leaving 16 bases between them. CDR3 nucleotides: TGTGCCAGCAGCCTGGGGAGGGGGCTAAACAATGAGCAGTTCTTC. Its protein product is CASSLGRGLNNEQFF.

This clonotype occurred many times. CDR3 in DNA: TGCAGTGCTAACCCACCGACAGGGACCAACAATCAGCCCCAGCATTTT. Protein product: CSANPPTGTNNQPQHF. The V gene is TRBV20-1, the J gene TRBJ1-5, with 7 positions matching TRBD1. The CDR3 has 16 amino acids. Germline V gene data show CDR1 as DFQATT and CDR2 as SNEGSKA (reference sequence). J gave up 3 bases and V 4 bases, and 12 bases lay outside the gene matches.

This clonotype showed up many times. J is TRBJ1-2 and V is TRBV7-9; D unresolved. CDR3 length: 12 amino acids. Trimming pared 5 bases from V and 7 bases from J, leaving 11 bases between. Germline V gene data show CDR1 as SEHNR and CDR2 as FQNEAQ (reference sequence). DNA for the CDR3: TGTGCCAGCAGCACCCGGGAGGCTGGCTACACCTTC. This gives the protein CASSTREAGYTF. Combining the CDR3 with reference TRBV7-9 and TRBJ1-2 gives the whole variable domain DTGVSQNPRHKITKRGQNVTFRCDPISEHNRLYWYRQTLGQGPEFLTYFQNEAQLEKSRLLSDRFSAERPKGSFSTLEIQRTEQGDSAMYLCASSTREAGYTFGSGTRLTVV.

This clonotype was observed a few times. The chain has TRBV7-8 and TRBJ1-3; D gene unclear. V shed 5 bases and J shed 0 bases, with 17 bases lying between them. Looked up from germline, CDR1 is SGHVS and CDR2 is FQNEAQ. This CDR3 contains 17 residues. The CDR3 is CASSLWSGDSSGNTIYF. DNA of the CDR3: TGTGCCAGCAGCCTCTGGTCTGGAGACTCCTCTGGAAACACCATATATTTT.

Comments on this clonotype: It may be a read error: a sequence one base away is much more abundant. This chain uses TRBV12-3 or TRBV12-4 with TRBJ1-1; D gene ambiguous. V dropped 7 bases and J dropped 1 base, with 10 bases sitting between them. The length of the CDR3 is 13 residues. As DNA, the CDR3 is TGTGCCAGCATGGCCTGGCAGAACACTGAAGCTTTCTTT. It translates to CASMAWQNTEAFF.

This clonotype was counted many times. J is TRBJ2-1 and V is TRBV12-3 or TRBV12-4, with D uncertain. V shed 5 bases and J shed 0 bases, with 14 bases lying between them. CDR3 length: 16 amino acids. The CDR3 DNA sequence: TGTGCCAGCAGTATAAAAAGAGGATTCTCCTACAATGAGCAGTTCTTC. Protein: CASSIKRGFSYNEQFF.

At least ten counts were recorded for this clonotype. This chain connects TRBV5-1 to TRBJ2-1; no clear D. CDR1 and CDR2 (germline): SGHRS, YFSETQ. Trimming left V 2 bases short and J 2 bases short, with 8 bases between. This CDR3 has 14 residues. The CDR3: CASSFPSTYNEQFF. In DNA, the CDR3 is TGCGCCAGCAGCTTCCCCTCTACCTACAATGAGCAGTTCTTC.

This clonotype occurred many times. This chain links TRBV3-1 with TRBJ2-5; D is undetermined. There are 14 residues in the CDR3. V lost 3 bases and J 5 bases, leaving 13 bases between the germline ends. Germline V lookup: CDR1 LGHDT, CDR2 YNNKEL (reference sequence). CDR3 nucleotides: TGTGCCAGCAGCCAGGGTGGACCGTTGGAGACCCAGTACTTC. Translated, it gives CASSQGGPLETQYF.